Given below is one TCR beta chain in context. Primers included in the PCR were 60 Vbeta and 13 Jbeta primers. TCRdb's table, derived via immunoSEQ multiplex PCR, lists solely in-frame clones and lacks some. The sample lists about 98,000 clones, around 67% occurring once. The CDR3 runs 16 residues. The V gene's germline CDR1 is SGHRS and CDR2 YFSETQ. The ends were cut back, 4 bases at V and 2 bases at J, with 18 bases in the middle. The data were obtained in a study of cytomegalovirus exposure and HLA in healthy donors. The TCR sequence derives from a male donor in good health and CMV-seronegative. This chain joins TRBV5-1 and TRBJ2-5, with D possibly TRBD1 on 8 matching bases. The sample was PBMCs. The CDR3 coding sequence is TGCGCCAGCAGCGTGGGGGGGACAGGAGGTCAAGAGACCCAGTACTTC. Residues: CASSVGGTGGQETQYF.